Each of the 27 T cell receptor beta chains below was sequenced from the same sample in a study of control samples from healthy donors and cancer patients. Assay: immunoSEQ multiplex PCR; the TCRdb copy retains only in-frame clones and omits some. This sample yields 150,000 to 200,000 clones, of which 70% to 90% are seen a single time; around 1.6% belongs to the top ten. The sequenced sample was blood. The receptors derive from a man between 18 and 29 years old in good health.

This clone was counted between two and nine times. V gene TRBV5-1 combines with J gene TRBJ2-3; a weak D match, TRBD2 (7 bases). The germline gives CDR1 SGHRS, CDR2 YFSETQ. V lost 0 bases to trimming and J lost 15 bases, with 20 bases between them. The CDR3 spans 14 residues. The CDR3 DNA sequence: TGCGCCAGCAGCTTGGCCACCTTGGGGGGGCCAGGTTATTTT. Translated, it gives CASSLATLGGPGYF.

The chain recombines TRBV10-3 with TRBJ1-5, with D uncertain. Germline CDR1 and CDR2: ENHRY and SYGVKD. V was cut by 4 bases and J by 0 bases, with 7 bases left in between. This CDR3 is built from 14 residues. CDR3 nucleotides: TGTGCCATCAGTGTGGATTATAGCAATCAGCCCCAGCATTTT. It yields the protein CAISVDYSNQPQHF.

V and J are TRBV28 and TRBJ1-5, with 9 bases aligning to TRBD1. Trimming cost V 1 base and J 0 bases; bases outside gene matches: 10. Germline V CDR1 and CDR2: MDHEN, SYDVKM. CDR3 length: 19 residues. In DNA form, the CDR3 reads TGTGCCAGCAGTTTATCTTTGGGACAGGGAGATTTTAGCAATCAGCCCCAGCATTTT. Its translation: CASSLSLGQGDFSNQPQHF. Drawing the rest from reference TRBV28 and TRBJ1-5, the complete variable domain is DVKVTQSSRYLVKRTGEKVFLECVQDMDHENMFWYRQDPGLGLRLIYFSYDVKMKEKGDIPEGYSVSREKKERFSLILESASTNQTSMYLCASSLSLGQGDFSNQPQHFGDGTRLSIL.

The gene calls are TRBV11-2 and TRBJ1-1, with TRBD1 identical over 9 bases. The CDR3 runs to 13 residues. Germline values: CDR1 SGHAT, CDR2 FQNNGV. Trimming at V came to 3 bases and at J to 11 bases, leaving 7 bases not matched to a gene. The CDR3 is CASSLGQGQPAFF. CDR3 DNA sequence: TGTGCCAGCAGCTTGGGACAGGGACAACCTGCTTTCTTT.

CDR3 residues: CASSFPGPSNEKLFF. The CDR3 DNA reads as TGTGCCAGCAGCTTCCCGGGACCTTCTAATGAAAAACTGTTTTTT. The V and J genes are TRBV5-5 and TRBJ1-4; the D gene is possibly TRBD1 (5 bases). CDR1 and CDR2 (germline): SGHKS, YYEKEE (reference sequence). V was clipped by 2 bases and J by 3 bases, with 11 bases between them. This CDR3 has 15 residues.

This chain links TRBV5-4 with TRBJ1-3; no firm D call. The CDR3 covers 15 residues. V was cut by 7 bases and J by 4 bases, with 18 bases left in between. The germline V gene encodes CDR1 SGHNT and CDR2 YYREEE (reference sequence). The CDR3 spells CASREGVDPGNTIYF. CDR3 nucleotides: TGTGCCAGCCGGGAGGGAGTAGATCCCGGAAACACCATATATTTT. Supplemented by reference TRBV5-4 and TRBJ1-3, the full variable domain reads ETGVTQSPTHLIKTRGQQVTLRCSSQSGHNTVSWYQQALGQGPQFIFQYYREEENGRGNFPPRFSGLQFPNYSSELNVNALELDDSALYLCASREGVDPGNTIYFGEGSWLTVV.

This clone appeared a few times. The chain employs TRBV30 and TRBJ2-5; the D gene is possibly TRBD1 (6 bases). The ends were cut back, 4 bases at V and 1 base at J, with 16 bases in the middle. This CDR3 has 15 residues. Germline V gene data show CDR1 as GTSNPN and CDR2 as SVGIG (reference sequence). The CDR3 nucleotides are TGTGCCTGGATACCAGGACAGCTCTTCCAAGAGACCCAGTACTTC. This translates into CAWIPGQLFQETQYF.

This clone came up a few times. The chain joins TRBV4-1 to TRBJ1-2; unclear D gene. The CDR3 runs to 15 residues. The V gene's germline CDR1 is MGHRA and CDR2 YSYEKL. V was trimmed by 1 base and J by 8 bases, leaving 17 bases between them. CDR3 coding DNA: TGCGCCAGCAGCCAAGGCGTCCCCCTGGGCCCCGGCTACACCTTC. It encodes CASSQGVPLGPGYTF.

V is TRBV6-6 and J is TRBJ1-5, with D possibly being TRBD1 (5 bases). Trimming left V 2 bases short and J 2 bases short, with 10 bases between. Germline V gene lookup returns CDR1 MNHNY and CDR2 SVGAGI (reference sequence). The CDR3 sequence is 15 residues long. The CDR3 sequence: CASSYGGGGNQPQHF. The CDR3 region has the DNA TGTGCCAGCAGTTACGGCGGAGGGGGCAATCAGCCCCAGCATTTT.

The chain uses TRBV3-1 (or the pseudogene TRBV3-2) and TRBJ2-1, with 12 bases aligning to TRBD2. Trimming cost V 2 bases and J 7 bases; bases outside gene matches: 6. This CDR3 region has 16 residues. Germline loops: CDR1 LGHDT, CDR2 YNNKEL (reference sequence). As DNA, the CDR3 is TGTGCCAGCAGCCAACGGTGGCTAGCGGGGGGGAATGAGCAGTTCTTC. This encodes CASSQRWLAGGNEQFF.

The chain employs TRBV7-8 and TRBJ1-5, with 7 bases that match TRBD1. The ends lost 5 bases at V and 10 bases at J; junction bases unmatched: 11. CDR1 is SGHVS, CDR2 FQNEAQ, per germline. CDR3 length: 14 residues. The CDR3 here is CASSVRDSAPPQHF. As DNA, the CDR3 is TGTGCCAGCAGCGTCCGGGACAGTGCCCCCCCCCAGCATTTT.

This chain joins TRBV27 and TRBJ2-1; D tentatively reads TRBD1 or TRBD2 (6 bases each). Germline V gene sequence: CDR1 MNHEY, CDR2 SMNVEV (reference sequence). The CDR3 length is 14 residues. Trimming cost V 6 bases and J 1 base, with 10 bases left between them. CDR3 region: CASRRGGSYNEQFF. As DNA, the CDR3 is TGTGCCAGCAGAAGAGGGGGGTCCTACAATGAGCAGTTCTTC.

The chain uses TRBV12-3 or TRBV12-4 and TRBJ2-2; D is unresolved. The CDR3 loop spans 12 amino acids. The V end was cut by 2 bases, the J end by 6 bases, with 4 bases between. The DNA for the CDR3 is TGTGCCAGCAGTTTACCATCCGGGGAGCTGTTTTTT. This translates into CASSLPSGELFF.

The CDR3 loop is CATSDLNGPHTGELFF. The CDR3 DNA sequence: TGTGCCACCAGTGATTTGAACGGGCCCCACACCGGGGAGCTGTTTTTT. The J gene is TRBJ2-2, the V gene TRBV24-1; no clear D. The CDR3 sequence is 16 residues long. In germline, CDR1 is KGHDR, CDR2 SFDVKD. V was pared by 0 bases and J by 3 bases, with 10 bases between.

This chain joins TRBV28 and TRBJ1-2, with TRBD1 as a possible D gene (6 bases). V dropped 6 bases and J dropped 4 bases, with 12 bases sitting between them. This CDR3 is built from 13 residues. From germline, CDR1 is MDHEN and CDR2 SYDVKM. DNA for the CDR3: TGTGCCAGCAGGCCGGGACACAGCTATGGCTACACCTTC. It codes for CASRPGHSYGYTF.

This chain links TRBV7-9 with TRBJ2-1, with 9 positions matching TRBD2. The CDR3 runs to 15 residues. V was clipped by 6 bases and J by 9 bases; unmatched bases: 12. Germline lookup yields CDR1 SEHNR and CDR2 FQNEAQ (reference sequence). CDR3 DNA sequence: TGTGCCAGCAGGCCCGGGACTAGCTACTTGAGTGAGCAGTTCTTC. Its translation: CASRPGTSYLSEQFF.

The V and J genes are TRBV7-2 and TRBJ2-2, with D unclear. Germline V CDR1 and CDR2: SGHTA, FQGNSA. The CDR3 is 12 amino acids. V lost 2 bases and J lost 6, with 4 bases in between. The CDR3 reads CASSLYAGELFF. The CDR3 nucleotides read TGTGCCAGCAGCTTATACGCCGGGGAGCTGTTTTTT. Full variable domain (outside the CDR3, taken from reference TRBV7-2 and TRBJ2-2): GAGVSQSPSNKVTEKGKDVELRCDPISGHTALYWYRQSLGQGLEFLIYFQGNSAPDKSGLPSDRFSAERTGGSVSTLTIQRTQQEDSAVYLCASSLYAGELFFGEGSRLTVL.

The rearrangement joins TRBV20-1 to TRBJ1-2; 8 nucleotides match TRBD1. In germline, CDR1 is DFQATT, CDR2 SNEGSKA (reference sequence). J gave up 1 base and V 3 bases, and 4 bases lay outside the gene matches. The CDR3 consists of 14 residues. The CDR3 DNA follows: TGCAGTGCTAGTTTCAGGGGGCGTAACTATGGCTACACCTTC. This translates into CSASFRGRNYGYTF.

The chain carries TRBV5-4 and TRBJ2-7; D perhaps matches TRBD2 (6 bases). V dropped 4 bases and J dropped 0 bases, with 8 bases sitting between them. Germline V gives CDR1 SGHNT, CDR2 YYREEE (reference sequence). CDR3 size: 13 residues. For the CDR3, the DNA is TGTGCCAGCAGCGACGGGAGCTCCTACGAGCAGTACTTC. It is translated as CASSDGSSYEQYF.

The chain carries TRBV6-2 or TRBV6-3 and TRBJ2-7; 11 nucleotides line up with TRBD1. CDR3 length: 14 amino acids. The V and J ends lost 6 bases and 4 bases, in that order; junction bases with no gene match: 5. CDR1 MNHEY and CDR2 SVGEGT come from the germline V gene. The CDR3 DNA reads as TGTGCCAGCAGCCGCGGACAGGGGGCTTACGAGCAGTACTTC. Translation: CASSRGQGAYEQYF.

This chain joins TRBV29-1 and TRBJ2-2, with 9 bases fitting TRBD2. The junction had 6 bases not matched to a gene; V was cut back by 6 bases and J by 1 base. Germline-derived CDR1 and CDR2 are SQVTM and ANQGSEA. This CDR3 region has 15 residues. The CDR3 loop reads CSVVAGAQNTGELFF. DNA of the CDR3: TGCAGCGTCGTAGCGGGGGCCCAGAACACCGGGGAGCTGTTTTTT.

V is TRBV6-5 and J is TRBJ2-1; D might be TRBD2 (6 bases). Germline CDR1 reads MNHEY; CDR2 reads SVGAGI. The V end was cut by 2 bases, the J end by 6 bases, with 17 bases between. This CDR3 contains 16 residues. The CDR3 region is CASSYRGSGWGNEQFF. The DNA for the CDR3 is TGTGCCAGCAGTTACCGAGGGAGCGGGTGGGGCAATGAGCAGTTCTTC.

This chain links TRBV2 with TRBJ2-7; D is perhaps TRBD1 or TRBD2 (5 bases each). The CDR3 is 12 residues long. The germline V gene encodes CDR1 SNHLY and CDR2 FYNNEI. Trimming took off 8 bases at V and 3 bases at J, with 11 bases between the two ends. In DNA form, the CDR3 reads TGTGCCAGCGGGGACGGTGTCTACGAGCAGTACTTC. It is translated as CASGDGVYEQYF.

This sequence joins TRBV3-1 (or the pseudogene TRBV3-2) and TRBJ2-7; D uncertain. CDR3 length: 14 residues. Trimming took 4 bases from V and 0 from J, leaving 10 bases between them. Germline V lookup: CDR1 LGHDT, CDR2 YNNKEL (reference sequence). The CDR3, as DNA: TGTGCCAGCAGCCCCCGACACGACTCCTACGAGCAGTACTTC. Translated: CASSPRHDSYEQYF.

CDR3 sequence (DNA): TGTGCCAGCAGCTCAGTCAGGGATACGCAGTATTTT. It translates to CASSSVRDTQYF. The rearrangement joins TRBV5-5 to TRBJ2-3; D remains unclear. Trimming pared 3 bases from V and 6 bases from J, leaving 8 bases between. Germline CDR1 reads SGHKS; CDR2 reads YYEKEE (reference sequence). This CDR3 is built from 12 residues.

The rearrangement uses TRBV9 and TRBJ2-1; TRBD2 agrees at 7 bases. V shed 7 bases and J 1 base; nucleotides not matched to a gene: 5. This CDR3 comprises 14 residues. CDR1 is SGDLS and CDR2 is YYNGEE in the germline V gene. The CDR3 bases are TGTGCCAGCGGGGAGGGTGCGTCCTACAATGAGCAGTTCTTC. Amino acid sequence: CASGEGASYNEQFF.

This rearrangement joins TRBV19 to TRBJ2-2, with a tentative D call TRBD1 (5 bases). Looked up from germline, CDR1 is LNHDA and CDR2 is SQIVND (reference sequence). The V and J ends lost 3 bases and 4 bases respectively, with 9 bases between them. This CDR3 region has 14 residues. The CDR3: CASSIGAATGELFF. CDR3 nucleotides: TGTGCCAGTAGTATTGGGGCTGCCACCGGGGAGCTGTTTTTT.